These T cell receptor beta chains were read from a single sample in a study of blood T cells in healthy people across ages. Using its own MiXCR run on the 5' RACE reads, TCRdb lists one record per CDR3 protein. The sample shows about a million distinct CDR3 sequences, roughly 50% of them seen only once. The specimen was blood. The origin of the receptors is a woman aged 55-70 years in good health. Each CDR3 is given with its conserved first and last residue. D genes are given only for firm matches. The size entry is marked missing in some rows and otherwise reads once, few, many or a size class.

clone_size	j_call	v_call	d_call	cdr3_aa	cdr3_nt
few	TRBJ2-3	TRBV21-1	-	CASTKRERDTQYF	TGTGCCAGCACCAAGCGGGAGAGGGATACGCAGTATTTT
few	TRBJ1-1	TRBV6-2/TRBV6-3	-	CASSYGFTEAFF	TGTGCCAGCAGTTACGGGTTCACTGAAGCTTTCTTT
-	TRBJ2-3	TRBV28	TRBD2	CASSLPSGRASAQYF	TGTGCCAGCAGTTTACCTAGCGGGAGAGCTTCGGCGCAGTATTTT
-	TRBJ1-5	TRBV4-1	-	CASSQSGLGNQPQHF	TGCGCCAGCAGCCAAAGTGGGCTCGGCAATCAGCCCCAGCATTTT
few	TRBJ2-7	TRBV4-2	TRBD2	CASSLWTSGSDEQYF	TGTGCCAGCAGCCTCTGGACTAGCGGGAGCGACGAGCAGTACTTC
-	TRBJ2-7	TRBV20-1	-	CSALSGQPRYEQYF	TGCAGTGCTCTCTCGGGTCAGCCTCGCTACGAGCAGTACTTC
-	TRBJ2-3	TRBV10-3	-	CAITRDSYTDTQYF	TGTGCCATTACCCGGGACTCATACACAGATACGCAGTATTTT
few	TRBJ1-2	TRBV29-1	-	CSSRVNYGYTF	TGCAGCTCCAGGGTAAACTATGGCTACACCTTC
-	TRBJ2-5	TRBV5-1	TRBD2	CASRIAGGLETQYF	TGCGCCAGCAGGATAGCGGGAGGGCTAGAGACCCAGTACTTC
few	TRBJ2-7	TRBV9	-	CASSVDYASYEQYF	TGTGCCAGCAGCGTAGATTACGCCTCCTACGAGCAGTACTTC
-	TRBJ2-4	TRBV6-2/TRBV6-3	-	CASSGAGVKNIQYF	TGTGCCAGCAGCGGGGCCGGGGTCAAAAACATTCAGTACTTC
few	TRBJ1-2	TRBV7-9	TRBD1	CASSRQGGYTF	TGTGCCAGCAGCCGACAGGGGGGCTACACCTTC
-	TRBJ2-1	TRBV5-1	TRBD2	CASSFTGTSGGVDNEQFF	TGCGCCAGCAGCTTTACCGGGACTAGCGGGGGAGTTGACAATGAGCAGTTCTTC
-	TRBJ2-5	TRBV4-2	-	CASSQEMGTQYF	TGTGCCAGCAGCCAAGAGATGGGGACCCAGTACTTC
few	TRBJ2-1	TRBV20-1	TRBD2	CSARLSGRYNEQFF	TGCAGTGCTAGACTTAGCGGGAGGTACAATGAGCAGTTCTTC
-	TRBJ1-1	TRBV27	-	CASSSPLGNEAFF	TGTGCCAGCAGTTCTCCCCTGGGAAATGAAGCTTTCTTT
-	TRBJ1-2	TRBV7-9	-	CASSKRGEQYYGYTF	TGTGCCAGCAGCAAACGAGGTGAACAGTACTATGGCTACACCTTC
many	TRBJ2-1	TRBV7-9	TRBD2	CASSIRLAGGKSSYNEQFF	TGTGCCAGCAGCATTAGACTAGCGGGAGGGAAGAGCTCCTACAATGAGCAGTTCTTC
-	TRBJ2-6	TRBV6-5	-	CASSYFFRFSGANVLTF	TGTGCCAGCAGTTACTTTTTCCGGTTCTCTGGGGCCAACGTCCTGACTTTC
many	TRBJ2-7	TRBV29-1	TRBD2	CSAGLAGGEQYF	TGCAGCGCGGGACTAGCGGGGGGCGAGCAGTACTTC
many	TRBJ2-7	TRBV30	-	CAWSKELYEQYF	TGTGCCTGGAGTAAGGAGTTATACGAGCAGTACTTC
-	TRBJ1-2	TRBV3-1	TRBD1	CASSQETGANGCTF	TGTGCCAGCAGCCAAGAGACAGGGGCGAATGGCTGCACCTTC
-	TRBJ1-6	TRBV10-2	-	CASREGIFNSPLHF	TGCGCCAGCAGAGAGGGGATTTTCAATTCACCCCTCCACTTT
few	TRBJ2-7	TRBV13	-	CASSLEGVWYEQYF	TGTGCCAGCAGCTTAGAGGGAGTCTGGTACGAGCAGTACTTC
few	TRBJ2-3	TRBV7-8	-	CASSTTQDRTDTQYF	TGTGCCAGCAGCACTACCCAAGACCGCACAGATACGCAGTATTTT
-	TRBJ2-7	TRBV15	-	CATSGPRDSAVASEQYF	TGTGCCACCAGCGGACCTCGGGACTCCGCGGTTGCTTCCGAGCAGTACTTC
few	TRBJ2-7	TRBV3-1	-	CASSPVFSVYEQYF	TGTGCCAGCAGCCCGGTTTTTTCAGTCTACGAGCAGTACTTC
-	TRBJ2-7	TRBV29-1	-	CGVELTLAGKRYEQYF	TGCGGCGTTGAACTTACCTTAGCAGGGAAAAGATACGAGCAGTACTTC
-	TRBJ2-3	TRBV28	TRBD2	CASSRQLAGSTDTQYF	TGTGCCAGCAGCCGTCAACTAGCGGGAAGCACAGATACGCAGTATTTT
many	TRBJ2-5	TRBV11-3	TRBD1	CASSPGQDAQETQYF	TGTGCCAGCAGCCCCGGACAGGACGCCCAAGAGACCCAGTACTTC
-	TRBJ1-1	TRBV4-3	-	CASSLHGRNTEAFF	TGCGCCAGCAGCTTACACGGGAGGAACACTGAAGCTTTCTTT
few	TRBJ2-7	TRBV11-2	-	CASSLESRATYEQYF	TGTGCCAGCAGCTTAGAATCACGGGCAACCTACGAGCAGTACTTC
-	TRBJ2-3	TRBV24-1	-	CATSVGRPDTQYF	TGTGCCACCAGTGTGGGCAGACCAGATACGCAGTATTTT
-	TRBJ1-5	TRBV7-2	-	CASSQDSHQPQHF	TGTGCCAGCAGCCAGGACAGTCACCAGCCCCAGCATTTT
-	TRBJ2-5	TRBV3-1	-	CASSQDIWIERSQETQYF	TGTGCCAGCAGCCAAGATATCTGGATCGAGCGTTCCCAAGAGACCCAGTACTTC
-	TRBJ2-3	TRBV2	TRBD2	CASSEVGGRTDTQYF	TGTGCCAGCAGTGAAGTTGGCGGGAGAACAGATACGCAGTATTTT
few	TRBJ2-6	TRBV6-5	-	CAIGRDGSSGANVLTF	TGTGCCATCGGCCGGGACGGTAGCTCTGGGGCCAACGTCCTGACTTTC
many	TRBJ2-1	TRBV7-2	-	CASSLEGGSRSEQFF	TGTGCCAGCAGCTTAGAGGGGGGTAGTAGAAGTGAGCAGTTCTTC
-	TRBJ1-4	TRBV4-2	-	CANSQAVLGRFNEKLFF	TGTGCCAACAGCCAAGCAGTCTTGGGCAGGTTTAATGAAAAACTGTTTTTT
-	TRBJ2-2	TRBV20-1	TRBD2	CSARTGGPRTGELFF	TGCAGTGCTAGAACGGGAGGCCCAAGGACCGGGGAGCTGTTTTTT
few	TRBJ2-5	TRBV29-1	TRBD2	CSVEDRSGKETQYF	TGCAGCGTTGAAGATCGAAGCGGGAAAGAGACCCAGTACTTC
-	TRBJ2-5	TRBV28	TRBD2	CASKGLAVYRETQYF	TGTGCCAGCAAGGGACTAGCGGTGTACCGAGAGACCCAGTACTTC
few	TRBJ2-3	TRBV20-1	-	CSASGGGQRTDTQYF	TGCAGTGCTAGTGGGGGAGGTCAGAGGACAGATACGCAGTATTTT
-	TRBJ2-3	TRBV9	-	CASSVEGWGTTDTQYF	TGTGCCAGCAGCGTAGAGGGTTGGGGGACGACAGATACGCAGTATTTT
many	TRBJ2-5	TRBV18	-	CASSPPIDPRSETQYF	TGTGCCAGCTCACCACCGATCGACCCCAGGTCGGAGACCCAGTACTTC
-	TRBJ2-3	TRBV24-1	-	CATSDPPPSAQYF	TGTGCCACCAGTGACCCCCCCCCATCGGCGCAGTATTTT
-	TRBJ2-1	TRBV9	-	CASSGTPGTSYNEQFF	TGTGCCAGCAGTGGTACGCCCGGGACTTCCTACAATGAGCAGTTCTTC
few	TRBJ2-2	TRBV5-1	-	CASSLGTYNTGELFF	TGCGCCAGCAGCCTCGGGACATATAACACCGGGGAGCTGTTTTTT
-	TRBJ2-1	TRBV5-5	-	CASSLGAEGRYEQFF	TGTGCCAGCAGCTTGGGGGCGGAGGGTCGATATGAGCAGTTCTTC
-	TRBJ2-3	TRBV10-3	TRBD2	CAIRLAGLTDTQYF	TGTGCCATCAGACTAGCGGGATTGACAGATACGCAGTATTTT
-	TRBJ2-3	TRBV7-2	TRBD2	CASSLGPGGQDTQYF	TGTGCCAGCAGCTTAGGGCCGGGAGGACAAGATACGCAGTATTTT
few	TRBJ2-3	TRBV5-1	-	CASSSEGAGTDTQYF	TGCGCCAGCAGCTCGGAGGGAGCAGGCACAGATACGCAGTATTTT
-	TRBJ2-4	TRBV7-9	-	CASSPSGGAREQYF	TGTGCCAGCAGCCCGAGTGGGGGGGCGAGGGAGCAGTACTTC
once	TRBJ1-5	TRBV5-1	TRBD1	CASSLAGTAQPQHF	TGCGCCAGCAGCTTGGCAGGGACAGCGCAGCCCCAGCATTTT